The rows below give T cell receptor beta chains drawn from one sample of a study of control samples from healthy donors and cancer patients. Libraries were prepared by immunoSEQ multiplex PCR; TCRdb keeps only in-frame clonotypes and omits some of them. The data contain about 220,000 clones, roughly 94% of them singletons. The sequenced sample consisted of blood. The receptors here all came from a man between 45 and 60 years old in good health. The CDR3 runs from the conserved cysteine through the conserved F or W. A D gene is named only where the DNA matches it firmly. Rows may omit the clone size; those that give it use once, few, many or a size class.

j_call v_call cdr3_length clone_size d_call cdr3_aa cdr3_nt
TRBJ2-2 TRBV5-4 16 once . CASSPQSGRNTGELFF TGTGCCAGCAGCCCGCAAAGCGGACGGAACACCGGGGAGCTGTTTTTT
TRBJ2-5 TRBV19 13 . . CASSVGSQETQYF TGTGCCAGTAGTGTCGGGAGCCAAGAGACCCAGTACTTC
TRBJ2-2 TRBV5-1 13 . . CASSLIGTGELFF TGCGCCAGCAGCTTGATTGGCACCGGGGAGCTGTTTTTT
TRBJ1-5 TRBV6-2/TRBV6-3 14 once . CASSYGAGNQPQHF TGTGCCAGCAGTTACGGAGCGGGCAATCAGCCCCAGCATTTT
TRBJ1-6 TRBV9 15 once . CASSILESYNSPLHF TGTGCCAGCTCCATTCTAGAGAGCTATAATTCACCCCTCCACTTT
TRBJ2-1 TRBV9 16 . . CASSVDGQFYYNEQFF TGTGCCAGCAGCGTTGATGGACAGTTCTACTACAATGAGCAGTTCTTC
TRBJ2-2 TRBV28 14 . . CASSLVRRSGELFF TGTGCCAGCAGTTTAGTCAGAAGGTCCGGGGAGCTGTTTTTT
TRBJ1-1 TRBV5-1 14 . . CASSLDLGSTEAFF TGCGCCAGCAGCTTGGATTTAGGATCCACTGAAGCTTTCTTT
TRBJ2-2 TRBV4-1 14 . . CASSLGLITGELFF TGCGCCAGCAGCCTGGGGCTAATCACCGGGGAGCTGTTTTTT
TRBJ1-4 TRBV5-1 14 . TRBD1 CASSPGTGREKLFF TGCGCCAGCAGCCCCGGGACAGGGAGGGAAAAACTGTTTTTT